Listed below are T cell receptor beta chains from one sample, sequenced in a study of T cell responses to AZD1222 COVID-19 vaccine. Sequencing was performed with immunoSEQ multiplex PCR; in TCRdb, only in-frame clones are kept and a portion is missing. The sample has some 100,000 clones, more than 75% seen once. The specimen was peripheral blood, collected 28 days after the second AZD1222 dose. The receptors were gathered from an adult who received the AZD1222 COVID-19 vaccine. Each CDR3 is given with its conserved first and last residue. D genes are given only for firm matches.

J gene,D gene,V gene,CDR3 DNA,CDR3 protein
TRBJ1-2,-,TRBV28,TGTGCCAGCAGTTTGGGCAACCTTGGCTATGGCTACACCTTC,CASSLGNLGYGYTF
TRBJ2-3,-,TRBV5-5,TGTGCCAGCAGCCGACAGGTGGTAGGGCGCACAGATACGCAGTATTTT,CASSRQVVGRTDTQYF
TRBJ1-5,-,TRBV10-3,TGTGCCATCAGTGAGTCTGGGGGGCAAGGGCAGCCCCAGCATTTT,CAISESGGQGQPQHF
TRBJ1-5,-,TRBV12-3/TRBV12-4,TGTGCCAGCAGCCTCCATAGCAATCAGCCCCAGCATTTT,CASSLHSNQPQHF
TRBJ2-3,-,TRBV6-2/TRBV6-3,TGTGCCAGCAGTTACGCGGACCCCCCGGAAGATACGCAGTATTTT,CASSYADPPEDTQYF
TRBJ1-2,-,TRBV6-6,TGTGCCAGCACCGAGCGGACAGAACCCTATGGCTACACCTTC,CASTERTEPYGYTF
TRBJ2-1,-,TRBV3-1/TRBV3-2,TGTGCCAGCAGTCAAACAGTTCTGATAAACAATGAGCAGTTCTTC,CASSQTVLINNEQFF
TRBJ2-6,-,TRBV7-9,TGTGCCAGCAGCTTACCGACAGGCCGGGGGGCCAACGTCCTGACTTTC,CASSLPTGRGANVLTF
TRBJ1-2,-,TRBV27,TGTGCCAGCCCCGATGTGGGCAGACAATATCCCCCTGGCTACACCTTC,CASPDVGRQYPPGYTF
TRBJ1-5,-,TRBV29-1,TGCAGCGTTCGGGACATTAATGATCAGCCCCAGCATTTT,CSVRDINDQPQHF
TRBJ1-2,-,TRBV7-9,TGTGCCAGCAGCTTGGGAGGGACCTATGGCTACACCTTC,CASSLGGTYGYTF
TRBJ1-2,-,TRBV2,TGTGCCAGCAGTGCCGACAGTAGTAACGGCTACACCTTC,CASSADSSNGYTF
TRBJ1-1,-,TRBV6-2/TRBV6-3,TGTGCCAGCAGTTCCTTGACTGAAGCTTTCTTT,CASSSLTEAFF
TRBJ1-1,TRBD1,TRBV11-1,TGTGCCAGCAGCTTCGGTCGGACAGGGGCTTTCTTT,CASSFGRTGAFF
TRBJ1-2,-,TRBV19,TGTGCCAGTAGTATTCAGGGTATATTGGACTATGGCTACACCTTC,CASSIQGILDYGYTF
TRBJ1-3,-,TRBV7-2,TGTGCCAGCAGCTTAGCGACGGGCCTAGCCTTTGGAAACACCATATATTTT,CASSLATGLAFGNTIYF
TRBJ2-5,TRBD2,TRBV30,TGTGCCTGGAGTATCCGGGGGGTGCGCCGAGAGACCCAGTACTTC,CAWSIRGVRRETQYF
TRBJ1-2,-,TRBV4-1,TGCGCCAGCAGTCTAAAGGGAGGGGTGGGCTACACCTTC,CASSLKGGVGYTF
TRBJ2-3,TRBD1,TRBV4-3,TGCGCCAGCAGCCAAGGACGGGACAGGGGGGGGGATACGCAGTATTTT,CASSQGRDRGGDTQYF
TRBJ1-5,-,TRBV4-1,TGCGCCAGCAGCCAAGGGGGGACGGTTTATAGCAATCAGCCCCAGCATTTT,CASSQGGTVYSNQPQHF